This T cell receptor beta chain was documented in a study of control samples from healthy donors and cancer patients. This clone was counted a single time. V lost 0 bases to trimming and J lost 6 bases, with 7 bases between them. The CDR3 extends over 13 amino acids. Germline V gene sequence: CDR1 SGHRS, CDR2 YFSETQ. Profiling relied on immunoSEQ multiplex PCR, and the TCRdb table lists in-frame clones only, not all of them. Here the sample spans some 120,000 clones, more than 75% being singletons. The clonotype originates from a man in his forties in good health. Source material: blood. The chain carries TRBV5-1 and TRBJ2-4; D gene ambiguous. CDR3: CASSLDMGNIQYF. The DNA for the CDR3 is TGCGCCAGCAGCTTGGACATGGGAAACATTCAGTACTTC.